Listed here are 30 T cell receptor beta chains from one sample, sequenced in a study of regulatory T cells in long-lasting Graves disease. Building the TCR beta libraries relied on iRepertoire HTBI primers, and CDR3 regions underwent Arm-PCR. MiXCR, applied by TCRdb to the multiplex PCR reads, yields one record per CDR3 protein. The repertoire holds 500,000 to 700,000 distinct CDR3 sequences, 25% to 30% seen once, with roughly 40% in the top ten. Noted time point: persistent/refractory GD, antithyroid drugs over 5 years with positive TRAb. Construction of the TCR library relied on RNA isolated from PBMCs. Sample: peripheral blood mononuclear cells (PBMCs), taken when the disease was refractory, from a patient treated with antithyroid drugs. Every receptor here comes from a female donor with Graves disease.

The sample holds many counts of this clonotype. The rearrangement joins TRBV12-3 or TRBV12-4 to TRBJ1-5; D possibly corresponds to TRBD1 (6 bases). The CDR3 covers 13 residues. Trimming took off 6 bases at V and 7 bases at J, with 13 bases between the two ends. The CDR3 sequence: CASRPRGNQPQHF. The CDR3 bases are TGTGCCAGCAGGCCCAGGGGTAACCAGCCCCAGCATTTT.

This chain joins TRBV4-1 and TRBJ1-1; the D is unclear. With 2 bases removed from V and 2 bases from J, the gap between germline ends came to 6 bases. The CDR3 contains 13 residues. Looked up from germline, CDR1 is MGHRA and CDR2 is YSYEKL. The CDR3 DNA reads as TGCGCCAGCAGCCAACAGGAAAACACTGAAGCTTTCTTT. Its translation is CASSQQENTEAFF.

V and J are TRBV18 and TRBJ2-7, with 9 bases identical to TRBD2. Looked up from germline, CDR1 is KGHSH and CDR2 is LQKENI. The CDR3 runs 16 residues. V lost 2 bases, J lost 2 bases, and 7 bases stayed unmatched. This chain's CDR3 is CASSPDSGSLAYEQYF. The CDR3 bases are TGTGCCAGCTCACCAGATAGCGGGAGCCTAGCCTACGAGCAGTACTTC. Looking up the rest from reference TRBV18 and TRBJ2-7 gives the full variable domain: NAGVMQNPRHLVRRRGQEARLRCSPMKGHSHVYWYRQLPEEGLKFMVYLQKENIIDESGMPKERFSAEFPKEGPSILRIQQVVRGDSAAYFCASSPDSGSLAYEQYFGPGTRLTVT.

This clonotype was counted a few times. The chain carries TRBV6-1 and TRBJ1-2; 9 bases are shared with TRBD1. The CDR3 totals 14 residues. In germline, CDR1 is MNHNS, CDR2 SASEGT. The junction had 4 bases not matched to a gene; V was cut back by 6 bases and J by 2 bases. The CDR3 protein is CASRWTGENYGYTF. For the CDR3, the DNA is TGTGCCAGCAGGTGGACAGGGGAGAACTATGGCTACACCTTC.

The chain has TRBV9 and TRBJ2-2, with D unresolved. The CDR3 sequence is 13 residues long. Between the trimmed V and J ends, which lost 2 bases and 4 bases, there was a span of 6 bases. The germline CDR1 and CDR2 sequences are SGDLS and YYNGEE. Written as DNA, the CDR3 is TGTGCCAGCAGCGTCGTCGGCACCGGGGAGCTGTTTTTT. Translating gives CASSVVGTGELFF.

V and J are TRBV7-3 and TRBJ2-7, with D possibly being TRBD2 (6 bases). The germline gives CDR1 SGHTA, CDR2 FQGTGA. V dropped 2 bases and J dropped 4 bases, with 15 bases sitting between them. The CDR3 extends over 15 amino acids. The chain's CDR3 is CASSLSPNSGYEQYF. Here the CDR3 DNA reads TGTGCCAGCAGCTTATCCCCGAACAGCGGGTACGAGCAGTACTTC.

Ten or more counts support this clonotype. DNA for the CDR3: TGTGCCAGCAGTTCGAGACAGGGTTGGCACACTGAAGCTTTCTTT. Protein: CASSSRQGWHTEAFF. The chain joins TRBV12-3 or TRBV12-4 to TRBJ1-1, with 7 bases aligning to TRBD1. The V and J ends lost 4 bases and 3 bases, in that order; junction bases with no gene match: 8. This CDR3 is 15 amino acids long.

This clonotype was observed once. The V and J genes are TRBV7-9 and TRBJ2-3; 7 bases map to TRBD2. The length of the CDR3 is 19 residues. Per the germline V gene, CDR1 is SEHNR and CDR2 is FQNEAQ (reference sequence). V was pared by 5 bases and J by 0 bases, with 17 bases of the junction left unmatched. CDR3 in amino acids: CASSLVPNRAGSSTDTQYF. The CDR3, as DNA: TGTGCCAGCAGCCTCGTACCGAATAGAGCGGGATCTAGCACAGATACGCAGTATTTT.

This sequence joins TRBV6-9 and TRBJ2-5; D perhaps matches TRBD2 (6 bases). The CDR3 has 15 residues. Germline lookup yields CDR1 MNHGY and CDR2 SVAAGI. The ends were cut back, 3 bases at V and 6 bases at J, with 17 bases in the middle. The CDR3 DNA sequence: TGTGCCAGCAGTTACTCAGGGACTCAGGGAAAGACCCAGTACTTC. This codes for CASSYSGTQGKTQYF.

In its sample, this clonotype was seen a few times. This chain connects TRBV6-5 to TRBJ2-7, with D possibly matching TRBD1 (5 bases). This CDR3 has 15 amino acids. The ends were cut back, 2 bases at V and 3 bases at J, with 14 bases in the middle. From germline, CDR1 is MNHEY and CDR2 SVGAGI. The CDR3 region is CASSYGAGYGYEQYF. The CDR3 nucleotides read TGTGCCAGCAGTTACGGGGCAGGGTATGGCTACGAGCAGTACTTC.

The sample holds a few counts of this clonotype. The chain couples TRBV28 to TRBJ1-2; no clear D gene. The CDR3 has 13 amino acids. Trimming took 2 bases from V and 6 from J, leaving 10 bases between them. CDR1 is MDHEN and CDR2 is SYDVKM in the germline V gene. CDR3 nucleotides: TGTGCCAGCAGTTTAAAACAGCCCAATGGCTACACCTTC. Protein sequence: CASSLKQPNGYTF.

The chain has TRBV15 and TRBJ1-2; 9 positions match TRBD1. CDR3 length: 14 amino acids. Germline values: CDR1 LNHNV, CDR2 YYDKDF (reference sequence). With 3 bases clipped from V and 8 bases from J, the junction kept 7 bases outside the gene matches. This chain's CDR3 is CATSSPGTGTGYTF. CDR3 nucleotides: TGTGCCACCAGCAGCCCCGGGACAGGGACCGGCTACACCTTC.

With regard to this clonotype: A much larger clone is a single base away; this may be a read error. The chain carries TRBV12-3 or TRBV12-4 and TRBJ1-2; D unresolved. V gave up 4 bases and J gave up 1 base, with 13 bases separating them. This CDR3 region has 15 residues. CDR3 DNA: TGTGCCAGCAGTTCAGAGGGCAGGAGTAACTATGGCTACACCTTC. It specifies CASSSEGRSNYGYTF.

V is TRBV7-9 and J is TRBJ2-5; 7 positions match TRBD2. Unmatched junction bases numbered 12, after V lost 5 bases and J lost 3 bases. The CDR3 consists of 16 residues. Germline CDR1 SEHNR, CDR2 FQNEAQ (reference sequence). CDR3 bases: TGTGCCAGCAGCCAACGCGGGGGTCGGGGGGAAGAGACCCAGTACTTC. Residues: CASSQRGGRGEETQYF.

This clonotype has more than one count but fewer than ten. V is TRBV6-1 and J is TRBJ2-5; 7 positions agree with TRBD1. From germline, CDR1 is MNHNS and CDR2 SASEGT. The CDR3 is 13 residues long. Unmatched junction bases numbered 5, after V lost 3 bases and J lost 7 bases. In DNA form, the CDR3 reads TGTGCCAGCAGTGAGACAGGGTCGGGGACCCAGTACTTC. Translation gives CASSETGSGTQYF.

The CDR3, as DNA: TGTGCCAGCTCCCCAAGCCGGGACAGTACAGATACGCAGTATTTT. This gives the protein CASSPSRDSTDTQYF. The gene calls are TRBV12-3 or TRBV12-4 and TRBJ2-3; the match to TRBD1 covers 7 bases. The CDR3 contains 15 residues. With V trimmed by 8 bases and J by 3 bases, 11 bases remained unmatched.

This clonotype was found once. This clone may be a read error of a much larger clone one base away. V and J are TRBV6-4 and TRBJ1-1, with 11 bases lining up with TRBD1. CDR3 size: 14 residues. The V segment lost 6 bases and the J segment 4 bases; nucleotides outside the gene matches: 4. The germline gives CDR1 MRHNA, CDR2 SNTAGT. The CDR3 loop is CASRAGTGGTEAFF. Written as DNA, the CDR3 is TGTGCCAGCAGAGCCGGGACAGGGGGCACTGAAGCTTTCTTT.

CDR3 nucleotide sequence: TGTGCCTGGAGCGGGACAGCTGGAAACACCATATATTTT. It specifies CAWSGTAGNTIYF. The genes are TRBV30 and TRBJ1-3; 7 nucleotides align to TRBD1. The trim removed 3 bases at V and 2 bases at J, leaving 1 base unmatched. The CDR3 sequence is 13 residues long. Germline CDR1 reads GTSNPN; CDR2 reads SVGIG (reference sequence).

The sample holds many counts of this clonotype. This chain joins TRBV11-2 and TRBJ2-7, with a possible D match to TRBD2 (6 bases). The germline V gene has CDR1 SGHAT and CDR2 FQNNGV. V gave up 7 bases and J gave up 5 bases, with 18 bases separating them. The CDR3 consists of 14 residues. CDR3 loop: CASNVIREYHEQYF. DNA for the CDR3: TGTGCCAGCAACGTCATCCGGGAGTACCACGAGCAGTACTTC. Variable domain in full (rest from reference TRBV11-2 and TRBJ2-7): EAGVAQSPRYKIIEKRQSVAFWCNPISGHATLYWYQQILGQGPKLLIQFQNNGVVDDSQLPKDRFSAERLKGVDSTLKIQPAKLEDSAVYLCASNVIREYHEQYFGPGTRLTVT.

The V call is TRBV9, the J call TRBJ2-7; D call uncertain. The V end lost 0 bases, the J end lost 3 bases, and 10 bases lay between the germline ends. From germline, CDR1 is SGDLS and CDR2 YYNGEE. CDR3 length: 14 amino acids. This chain's CDR3 is CASSVGNRYYEQYF. The CDR3 region has the DNA TGTGCCAGCAGCGTAGGGAACAGATACTACGAGCAGTACTTC.

Details on this clonotype: A much larger clone lies a single base off, so this may be a read error. The rearrangement uses TRBV12-3 or TRBV12-4 and TRBJ1-5; D not resolved. This CDR3 has 14 amino acids. CDR3 in DNA: TGTGCCAACAGTTTAGCCAGGCGCAATCAGCCCCAGCATTTT. Translating gives CANSLARRNQPQHF.

This clonotype was found a few times. The rearrangement joins TRBV19 to TRBJ1-2; D ambiguous. In germline, CDR1 is LNHDA, CDR2 SQIVND (reference sequence). V was clipped by 0 bases and J by 3 bases, with 8 bases between them. This CDR3 is 14 amino acids long. DNA for the CDR3: TGTGCCAGTAGTATAGAGGACGGGTACTATGGCTACACCTTC. Protein: CASSIEDGYYGYTF. The full variable domain, completed using reference TRBV19 and TRBJ1-2, is DGGITQSPKYLFRKEGQNVTLSCEQNLNHDAMYWYRQDPGQGLRLIYYSQIVNDFQKGDIAEGYSVSREKKESFPLTVTSAQKNPTAFYLCASSIEDGYYGYTFGSGTRLTVV.

There are a few counts of this clonotype. This may be a read error, as it is one base from a much larger clone. This rearrangement joins TRBV3-1 to TRBJ1-1; 8 nucleotides align to TRBD1. The germline V gene encodes CDR1 LGHDT and CDR2 YNNKEL (reference sequence). The CDR3 has 15 amino acids. V was clipped by 2 bases and J by 1 base; unmatched bases: 3. DNA of the CDR3: TGTGCCAGCAGCCAAACCGGGACAGGGAACACTGAAGCTTTCTTT. Its protein is CASSQTGTGNTEAFF.

There are many counts of this clonotype. This chain uses TRBV28 with TRBJ1-6, with 7 bases fitting TRBD1. Germline assignment: CDR1 MDHEN and CDR2 SYDVKM. This CDR3 comprises 15 residues. With 7 bases clipped from V and 8 bases from J, the junction kept 11 bases outside the gene matches. CDR3 nucleotide sequence: TGTGCCAGCACCACACCAGTAGGGGGCCATTCACCCCTCCACTTT. Translating gives CASTTPVGGHSPLHF.

This clonotype was picked up a small number of times. The V call is TRBV20-1, the J call TRBJ2-2, with D tentatively TRBD2 (6 bases). The germline V gene encodes CDR1 DFQATT and CDR2 SNEGSKA (reference sequence). The ends were cut back, 4 bases at V and 3 bases at J, with 18 bases in the middle. The CDR3 extends over 16 amino acids. The CDR3 DNA is TGCAGTGCTAATCAGAGGGGCAGGGAGGACACCGGGGAGCTGTTTTTT. It specifies CSANQRGREDTGELFF.

The rearrangement uses TRBV12-3 or TRBV12-4 and TRBJ1-1, with TRBD1 matching over 7 bases. The trim removed 3 bases at V and 3 bases at J, leaving 13 bases unmatched. The CDR3 loop spans 17 amino acids. The CDR3 protein is CASSFSFRGTMDTEAFF. The CDR3 coding sequence is TGTGCCAGCAGTTTTTCGTTCAGGGGGACCATGGACACTGAAGCTTTCTTT.

This clonotype was seen a few times. This rearrangement joins TRBV6-1 to TRBJ1-5; 7 nucleotides agree with TRBD1. Germline-derived CDR1 and CDR2 are MNHNS and SASEGT. V gave up 7 bases and J gave up 1 base; unmatched junction bases: 16. The CDR3 is 18 residues long. The CDR3 nucleotides read TGTGCCAGCACCGAACCGACAGGGAATGAGGCGAGCAATCAGCCCCAGCATTTT. Its protein product is CASTEPTGNEASNQPQHF.

This clonotype was counted a few times. The CDR3 loop reads CASSWTSGRTGYEQYF. The CDR3 DNA follows: TGCGCCAGCAGTTGGACTAGCGGGAGGACGGGGTACGAGCAGTACTTC. The chain is built from TRBV5-1 and TRBJ2-7, with 14 bases lining up with TRBD2. The CDR3 extends over 16 amino acids. Germline V CDR1 and CDR2: SGHRS, YFSETQ. The junction had 8 bases not matched to a gene; V was cut back by 5 bases and J by 4 bases.

This clonotype was seen a handful of times. This chain joins TRBV29-1 and TRBJ1-2, with D perhaps matching TRBD1 (5 bases). V was shortened by 6 bases and J by 7 bases, with 15 bases between the two germline ends. The CDR3 covers 12 residues. Germline assignment: CDR1 SQVTM and CDR2 ANQGSEA. The DNA of the CDR3 is TGCAGCGTCCAGGGCGGGGTAGGTGGCTACACCTTC. Its translation is CSVQGGVGGYTF.

This clonotype was found a few times. The chain combines TRBV12-3 or TRBV12-4 with TRBJ1-2; D is unclear. This CDR3 comprises 12 residues. The V end was cut by 3 bases, the J end by 5 bases, with 7 bases between. CDR3 DNA: TGTGCCAGCAGTTTGACGAAATATGGCTACACCTTC. It encodes CASSLTKYGYTF.